These T cell receptor beta chains were read from a single sample in a study of blood T cell repertoires in COVID-19. Profiled with immunoSEQ multiplex PCR; TCRdb holds only in-frame clones, not every one. The repertoire holds about 58,000 clones, with over 65% as singletons. The sequenced material came from peripheral blood. Receptors originate from a man aged 40-49 years with active COVID-19. CDR3s include the opening cysteine and the closing phenylalanine or tryptophan. Each record gives: D gene, clone size, V gene, J gene, CDR3 protein, CDR3 DNA. The D gene is left open where the match is weak. Only part of the rows carry a size: once, few, many, or a class if the clone is expanded.

NA	NA	TRBV7-2	TRBJ1-1	CASSFQWNTEAFF	TGTGCCAGCAGCTTCCAGTGGAACACTGAAGCTTTCTTT
TRBD1	NA	TRBV20-1	TRBJ1-2	CSVDRGSGYTF	TGCAGTGTAGACAGGGGGTCTGGCTACACCTTC
TRBD2	medium-sized	TRBV6-4	TRBJ2-3	CASSDAGGTDTQYF	TGTGCCAGCAGTGACGCGGGAGGGACAGATACGCAGTATTTT
TRBD2	NA	TRBV6-1	TRBJ2-3	CASSGGGLAPPDTQYF	TGTGCCAGCAGTGGGGGGGGACTAGCCCCACCAGATACGCAGTATTTT
TRBD1	once	TRBV19	TRBJ1-4	CASSTTGGGTNEKLFF	TGTGCCAGTAGTACTACAGGGGGCGGAACTAATGAAAAACTGTTTTTT
NA	NA	TRBV10-2	TRBJ2-2	CASSEGSGRGSGELFF	TGCGCCAGCAGTGAGGGTTCGGGCAGGGGTTCCGGGGAGCTGTTTTTT
TRBD2	once	TRBV11-2	TRBJ2-1	CASSLDDWAGPGGNEQFF	TGTGCCAGCAGCTTAGATGATTGGGCAGGGCCGGGAGGCAATGAGCAGTTCTTC
NA	NA	TRBV11-3	TRBJ2-2	CASSLDFRLGDTGELFF	TGTGCCAGCAGCTTAGATTTTCGACTAGGGGACACCGGGGAGCTGTTTTTT
TRBD1	NA	TRBV29-1	TRBJ1-2	CSVLGQGGYTF	TGCAGCGTCCTAGGACAGGGCGGCTACACCTTC
NA	NA	TRBV5-1	TRBJ1-1	CASRGNMNTEAFF	TGCGCCAGCCGGGGGAACATGAACACTGAAGCTTTCTTT
TRBD2	NA	TRBV5-4	TRBJ2-7	CASSPSLAGFSEQYF	TGTGCCAGCAGCCCATCCCTAGCGGGATTTTCCGAGCAGTACTTC
TRBD1	NA	TRBV6-5	TRBJ2-1	CASQDRGKFDEQFF	TGTGCCAGCCAGGACAGGGGAAAGTTCGATGAGCAGTTCTTC
NA	NA	TRBV6-7	TRBJ2-3	CASSSPRRMLDTQYF	TGTGCCAGCAGCTCCCCGAGGAGGATGTTGGATACGCAGTATTTT
NA	NA	TRBV14	TRBJ2-7	CASSLGATTYEQYF	TGTGCCAGCAGCCTGGGAGCGACGACCTACGAGCAGTACTTC